The entry that follows covers one TCR beta chain sequence. Stated time point: peripheral blood 6 weeks after treatment start. The data belong to a study of PD-L1 blockade in urothelial cancer. The method was immunoSEQ multiplex PCR; TCRdb's version includes in-frame clones alone and lacks a portion of them. Seen here are 83,000 or so clones, 70% to 90% observed once, and the top ten hold 8.4%. The TCR comes from a man aged 70 or older with urothelial cancer. This specimen consisted of PBMCs, obtained around atezolizumab (anti-PD-L1) treatment.

The chain's CDR3 is CASSVGLQETQYF. The CDR3 DNA sequence: TGTGCCAGCAGCGTTGGGCTTCAAGAGACCCAGTACTTC. The chain links TRBV9 to TRBJ2-5, with D unclear. Germline CDR1 reads SGDLS; CDR2 reads YYNGEE. The CDR3 contains 13 residues. The ends were cut back, 2 bases at V and 2 bases at J, with 7 bases in the middle.